This T cell receptor (beta chain) was obtained from a study of cytomegalovirus exposure and HLA in healthy donors. Whole-study context: There were around 100 million unique TCR beta sequences, drawn from about 190 million T cells, in an earlier analysis.

This CDR3 has 14 residues. V lost 5 bases and J 0 bases, leaving 8 bases between the germline ends. Germline loops: CDR1 SNHLY, CDR2 FYNNEI. Participants comprised healthy donors of bone marrow. Findings of the study overall: The study carried out a later analysis of TCR beta sequences. It associated approximately 16,000 of them with specific HLA alleles at a false discovery rate of 0.05.

Note on this clone: Its target is unknown.

PCR primers comprised 60 Vbeta and 13 Jbeta primers. The table came from immunoSEQ multiplex PCR; TCRdb's copy has only in-frame clones and leaves some out. The table lists some 190,000 clones, roughly four fifths of them singletons, with approximately 2% in the top ten. This rearrangement joins TRBV2 to TRBJ1-5, with no clear D. Sequencing used PBMCs. The sequence was obtained from a woman aged 30 to 39 in good health and CMV-seropositive. The CDR3 DNA is TGTGCCAGCAGTCGGGTCAATAGCAATCAGCCCCAGCATTTT. Translating it yields CASSRVNSNQPQHF.